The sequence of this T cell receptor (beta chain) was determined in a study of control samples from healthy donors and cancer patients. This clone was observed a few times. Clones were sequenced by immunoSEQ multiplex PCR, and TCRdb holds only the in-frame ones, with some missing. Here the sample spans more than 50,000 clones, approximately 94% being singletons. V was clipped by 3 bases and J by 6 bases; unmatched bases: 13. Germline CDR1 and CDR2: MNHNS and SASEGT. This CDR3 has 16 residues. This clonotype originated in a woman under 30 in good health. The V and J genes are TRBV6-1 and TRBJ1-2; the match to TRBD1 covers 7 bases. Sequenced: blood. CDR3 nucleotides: TGTGCCAGCAGTGAGGGGGAAACAGGGGCAAGGGATGGCTACACCTTC. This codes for CASSEGETGARDGYTF.